One and the same sample provided the 18 T cell receptor beta chains below, sequenced in a study of technical replicates of blood from a handful of donors. Here immunoSEQ multiplex PCR was the method, and the copy in TCRdb shows in-frame clones only, minus some. Of 65,000 to 85,000 clones listed, about 89% are singletons. Sequenced: T cells isolated from PBMCs. These receptor sequences come from a human donor in good health.

DNA of the CDR3: TGTGCCAGCAGTACAGGGAGCACAGATACGCAGTATTTT. Its translation is CASSTGSTDTQYF. The chain couples TRBV7-3 to TRBJ2-3; D is perhaps TRBD1 (6 bases). CDR1 and CDR2 from the germline V gene are SGHTA and FQGTGA. CDR3 length equals 13 residues. Trimming took off 6 bases at V and 0 bases at J, with 7 bases between the two ends. The full variable domain, with the rest looked up from reference TRBV7-3 and TRBJ2-3, is GAGVSQTPSNKVTEKGKYVELRCDPISGHTALYWYRQSLGQGPEFLIYFQGTGAADDSGLPNDRFFAVRPEGSVSTLKIQRTERGDSAVYLCASSTGSTDTQYFGPGTRLTVL.

This chain joins TRBV30 and TRBJ1-1, with a possible D match to TRBD1 (6 bases). V was pared by 6 bases and J by 0 bases, with 14 bases between. The CDR3 consists of 14 residues. Germline CDR1 reads GTSNPN; CDR2 reads SVGIG (reference sequence). For the CDR3, the DNA is TGTGCCTGTCTCGTGACAGGACTGAACACTGAAGCTTTCTTT. Its translation is CACLVTGLNTEAFF.

The chain's CDR3 is CAIGGLAGGDEQFF. The DNA of the CDR3 is TGTGCCATCGGGGGACTAGCGGGAGGGGATGAGCAGTTCTTC. The chain links TRBV10-3 to TRBJ2-1, with 16 nucleotides matching TRBD2. Per germline, CDR1 ENHRY and CDR2 SYGVKD. The CDR3 runs to 14 residues. V lost 8 bases, J lost 8 bases, and 3 bases stayed unmatched.

The rearrangement joins TRBV15 to TRBJ2-1; the match to TRBD2 covers 8 bases. V dropped 1 base and J dropped 0; count of bases not matched to a gene: 5. The CDR3 has 17 residues. CDR1 and CDR2 (germline): LNHNV, YYDKDF (reference sequence). The CDR3 nucleotides read TGTGCCACCAGCAGAGGCTCTCTAGCGGGCTCCTACAATGAGCAGTTCTTC. Amino acids: CATSRGSLAGSYNEQFF.

The chain is built from TRBV5-4 and TRBJ2-1, with 10 bases matching TRBD2. The CDR3 runs to 16 residues. Germline V gene sequence: CDR1 SGHNT, CDR2 YYREEE (reference sequence). Trimming removed 8 bases from V and 4 bases from J; junction bases left unmatched: 12. CDR3 loop: CASRVTSGVTYNEQFF. The CDR3, as DNA: TGTGCCAGTAGGGTCACTAGCGGGGTTACTTACAATGAGCAGTTCTTC.

This chain uses TRBV7-9 with TRBJ1-4; the D is unclear. V was trimmed by 0 bases and J by 4 bases, leaving 12 bases between them. The CDR3 is made up of 16 amino acids. Germline CDR1 reads SEHNR; CDR2 reads FQNEAQ (reference sequence). The CDR3 sequence is CASSLAHEGVNEKLFF. In DNA form, the CDR3 reads TGTGCCAGCAGCTTAGCCCACGAGGGTGTTAATGAAAAACTGTTTTTT.

The gene calls are TRBV5-1 and TRBJ2-5, with 9 bases fitting TRBD2. This CDR3 region has 15 residues. Germline CDR1 reads SGHRS; CDR2 reads YFSETQ. V was clipped by 1 base and J by 1 base; unmatched bases: 2. CDR3 in amino acids: CASSLLREGQETQYF. As DNA, the CDR3 is TGCGCCAGCAGCTTGTTGCGGGAGGGCCAAGAGACCCAGTACTTC.

The chain has TRBV11-3 and TRBJ2-3; 10 bases are shared with TRBD2. The CDR3 is 15 amino acids. V dropped 2 bases and J dropped 4; count of bases not matched to a gene: 3. Germline loops: CDR1 SGHNT, CDR2 YENEEA. In DNA, the CDR3 is TGTGCCAGCAGCTTACTAGCGGGGGTGTCAGATACGCAGTATTTT. Protein: CASSLLAGVSDTQYF.

The CDR3 nucleotides read TGCGCCAGCAGCTTGTATGCCGGCTCCTACGAGCAGTACTTC. Protein product: CASSLYAGSYEQYF. The rearrangement uses TRBV5-1 and TRBJ2-7; D unresolved. Germline CDR1 SGHRS, CDR2 YFSETQ. This CDR3 comprises 14 residues. Between the trimmed V and J ends, which lost 1 base and 0 bases, there was a span of 8 bases.

The rearrangement links TRBV7-9 to TRBJ2-2; D is possibly TRBD2 (5 bases). V dropped 0 bases and J dropped 8 bases, with 10 bases sitting between them. Germline loops: CDR1 SEHNR, CDR2 FQNEAQ (reference sequence). The CDR3 runs 14 residues. The CDR3 protein is CASSLANGMGELFF. In DNA form, the CDR3 reads TGTGCCAGCAGCTTAGCGAACGGGATGGGGGAGCTGTTTTTT.

The genes are TRBV9 and TRBJ2-1; 11 nucleotides agree with TRBD1. The CDR3 sequence is 16 residues long. V trimming: 0 bases; J trimming: 6 bases; junction bases outside the gene matches: 5. Germline loops: CDR1 SGDLS, CDR2 YYNGEE. This chain's CDR3 is CASSVAGQGAPNEQFF. The DNA for the CDR3 is TGTGCCAGCAGCGTAGCCGGACAGGGGGCGCCCAATGAGCAGTTCTTC.

The chain couples TRBV27 to TRBJ2-2; 7 nucleotides agree with TRBD2. The CDR3 is made up of 14 amino acids. In germline, CDR1 is MNHEY, CDR2 SMNVEV (reference sequence). The J segment lost 5 bases and the V segment lost 8 bases, leaving 8 bases of the junction unmatched. As DNA, the CDR3 is TGTGCCAGCCTCCGTGGGGGGGGGACCGGGGAGCTGTTTTTT. Translating it yields CASLRGGGTGELFF.

The CDR3 bases are TGTGCCAGCAGGCCGGGTGGAAGAAGCACAGATACGCAGTATTTT. It is translated as CASRPGGRSTDTQYF. This chain connects TRBV4-2 to TRBJ2-3; D ambiguous. The CDR3 runs to 15 residues. The V end lost 6 bases, the J end lost 0 bases, and 13 bases lay between the germline ends. CDR1 and CDR2 from the germline V gene are LGHNA and YNFKEQ.

The CDR3 DNA reads as TGTGCCAGCAGGTTCTACTACCAAGGACTAGCGGGGGGGGCCAACTACAATGAGCAGTTCTTC. Translating gives CASRFYYQGLAGGANYNEQFF. The chain links TRBV9 to TRBJ2-1, with TRBD2 identical over 15 bases. This CDR3 region has 21 residues. In germline, CDR1 is SGDLS, CDR2 YYNGEE. Unmatched junction bases numbered 18, after V lost 5 bases and J lost 3 bases. The full variable domain, in which reference TRBV9 and TRBJ2-1 provide the parts outside the CDR3, is DSGVTQTPKHLITATGQRVTLRCSPRSGDLSVYWYQQSLDQGLQFLIQYYNGEERAKGNILERFSAQQFPDLHSELNLSSLELGDSALYFCASRFYYQGLAGGANYNEQFFGPGTRLTVL.

V gene TRBV7-2 combines with J gene TRBJ2-3; 9 positions match TRBD2. The CDR3 sequence is 15 residues long. Trimming at V came to 6 bases and at J to 3 bases, leaving 7 bases not matched to a gene. Germline V gives CDR1 SGHTA, CDR2 FQGNSA. The CDR3 DNA reads as TGTGCCAGCAGGAGGCGGGGGGGCCTTACAGATACGCAGTATTTT. Amino acid sequence: CASRRRGGLTDTQYF.

The J gene is TRBJ2-1, the V gene TRBV7-8; 10 bases map to TRBD2. This CDR3 region has 15 residues. Germline CDR1 is SGHVS and CDR2 is FQNEAQ. Trimming cost V 2 bases and J 9 bases; bases outside gene matches: 7. The CDR3 reads CASSLLSGRAFEQFF. The CDR3 DNA is TGTGCCAGCAGCTTATTGAGCGGGAGGGCCTTTGAGCAGTTCTTC.

This sequence joins TRBV2 and TRBJ2-1; D unclear. CDR1 is SNHLY, CDR2 FYNNEI, per germline. V was pared by 8 bases and J by 1 base, with 12 bases between. The CDR3 runs 14 residues. The CDR3 spells CASVVRNSYNEQFF. Here the CDR3 DNA reads TGTGCCAGCGTGGTGAGGAATTCCTACAATGAGCAGTTCTTC.

This chain joins TRBV23-1 and TRBJ2-3; 10 bases fit TRBD1. TRBV23-1 is an ORF for which the function is uncertain. The CDR3 totals 14 residues. V trimming: 4 bases; J trimming: 3 bases; junction bases outside the gene matches: 1. The CDR3 nucleotides read TGCGCCAGCAGTCCGGGACAGGGGACAGATACGCAGTATTTT. Its protein product is CASSPGQGTDTQYF.